The T cell receptor (beta chain) under discussion was sequenced for a study of OX40 agonist ivuxolimab in advanced cancers. Measured with immunoSEQ multiplex PCR; TCRdb has only the in-frame clones, and not every one. The data hold about 21,000 clones, with around 87% observed a single time. This CDR3 has 14 residues. Germline CDR1 GTSNPN, CDR2 SVGIG (reference sequence). V dropped 4 bases and J dropped 0; count of bases not matched to a gene: 5. The material was CD4+ or CD8+ T cells sorted from blood, obtained in a trial of the OX40 agonist ivuxolimab. The sequence came from an adult with an advanced solid tumor such as melanoma, head and neck, liver or kidney cancer. J is TRBJ1-1 and V is TRBV30; 7 bases agree with TRBD1. In nucleotides, the CDR3 is TGTGCCTGGAACTTGGGACAGTTGAACACTGAAGCTTTCTTT. Protein: CAWNLGQLNTEAFF.